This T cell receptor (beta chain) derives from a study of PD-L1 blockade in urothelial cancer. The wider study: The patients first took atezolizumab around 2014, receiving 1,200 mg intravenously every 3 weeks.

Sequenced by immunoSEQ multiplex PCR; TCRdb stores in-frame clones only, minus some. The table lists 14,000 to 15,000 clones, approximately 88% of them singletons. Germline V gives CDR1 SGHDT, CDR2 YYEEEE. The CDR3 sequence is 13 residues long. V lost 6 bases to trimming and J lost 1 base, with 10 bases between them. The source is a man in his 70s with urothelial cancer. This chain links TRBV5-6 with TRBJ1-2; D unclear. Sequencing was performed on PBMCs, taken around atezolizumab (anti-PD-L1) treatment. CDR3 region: CASNPTSNYGYTF. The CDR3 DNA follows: TGTGCCAGCAACCCGACAAGTAACTATGGCTACACCTTC.